This entry is about one T cell receptor beta chain. Its antigen remains unidentified. This record comes from a study of identifying expanded T cells in peripheral blood. Whole-study findings and limits: Roughly two-week clone count variance significantly increased as total template count grew.

Healthy donors had no documented immune events, such as infections, while sampled. The CDR3 length is 16 residues. In germline, CDR1 is SGHVS, CDR2 FNYEAQ. V shed 4 bases and J shed 4 bases, with 16 bases lying between them. Sequenced by immunoSEQ multiplex PCR; TCRdb stores in-frame clones only, minus some. The sample comprises approximately 100,000 clones, about 87% of which are singletons, and 8% to 9% rests with the top ten. The sequenced sample consisted of blood. The gene calls are TRBV7-6 and TRBJ2-2; D perhaps matches TRBD2 (6 bases). The origin of this receptor is a person between 18 and 69 years old in good health. CDR3 region: CASSSSAEVGTGELFF. CDR3 coding DNA: TGTGCCAGCAGCTCTAGCGCGGAGGTGGGCACCGGGGAGCTGTTTTTT.